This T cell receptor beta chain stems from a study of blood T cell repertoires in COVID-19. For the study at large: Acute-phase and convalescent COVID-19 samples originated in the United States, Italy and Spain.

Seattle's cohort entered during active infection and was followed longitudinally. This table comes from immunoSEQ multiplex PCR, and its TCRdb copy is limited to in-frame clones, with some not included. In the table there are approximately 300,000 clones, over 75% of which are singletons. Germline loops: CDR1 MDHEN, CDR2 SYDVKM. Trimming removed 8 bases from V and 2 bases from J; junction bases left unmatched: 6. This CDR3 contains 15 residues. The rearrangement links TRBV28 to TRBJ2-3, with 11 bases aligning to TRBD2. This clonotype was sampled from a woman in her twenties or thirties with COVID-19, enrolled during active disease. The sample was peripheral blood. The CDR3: CASPPSGRITDTQYF. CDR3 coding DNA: TGTGCCAGCCCCCCTAGCGGGAGGATCACAGATACGCAGTATTTT.